This T cell receptor (beta chain) was captured in a study of Ad26.COV2.S vaccination and SARS-CoV-2 variants. Study conclusions and caveats: Among vaccine recipients, spike-specific TCR breadth exceeded that of placebo recipients.

Of note for this clone: Its target is not known.

Measured with immunoSEQ multiplex PCR; TCRdb has only the in-frame clones, and not every one. The sample has a few hundred thousand clones, approximately 92% seen once. Documented treatment: some 20 received Ad26.COV2.S at low or high dose, single or two shots; a few received placebo; per-sample allocation not given. Samples came from day 63 after the first vaccine or placebo injection. At a Boston site, the person donating was an adult of 18-55 years. The sequences come from peripheral blood, collected in a trial of Ad26.COV2.S vaccine versus placebo. This TCR derives from a person between 18 and 65 years old who received the Ad26.COV2.S COVID-19 vaccine or a placebo.

DNA for the CDR3: TGTGCCAGCAGCTTTGGGACTAGCGGGATCAATGAGCAGTTCTTC. Translated: CASSFGTSGINEQFF. This chain joins TRBV6-5 and TRBJ2-1, with 13 positions matching TRBD2. V was clipped by 6 bases and J by 6 bases; unmatched bases: 5. This CDR3 has 15 residues. CDR1 is MNHEY and CDR2 is SVGAGI in the germline V gene.